This T cell receptor (beta chain) came from a study of blood T cell repertoires in COVID-19. Background on the study: Acute and convalescent COVID-19 specimens originated in the United States, Italy and Spain. Nucleic acid was either cDNA or gDNA, and it came from T cells, B-cell-depleted T cells, or PBMCs.

Germline lookup yields CDR1 SNHLY and CDR2 FYNNEI. V was shortened by 10 bases and J by 3 bases, with 13 bases between the two germline ends. CDR3 length: 13 amino acids. Original analysis: For nucleated cells, counts were estimated from reference gene primer amplification. Only in-frame clones appear in the TCRdb table, and some are missing; sequencing was by immunoSEQ multiplex PCR. The D gene and trimming were derived from the DNA, and the V and J assignments and clone size from that table. The data show some 340,000 clones, about 85% seen once. This clone came up once. This clonotype was obtained from a woman between 18 and 29 years old with acute or convalescent COVID-19. Sequenced input: peripheral blood. The chain couples TRBV2 to TRBJ1-5; D may be TRBD1 (5 bases). DNA for the CDR3: TGTGCCACAACCGGGGGGAACAATCAGCCCCAGCATTTT. Translation gives CATTGGNNQPQHF.